The clone carrying this T cell receptor beta chain was detected only a few times. TCRdb re-analysed the 5' RACE reads in MiXCR, keeping a single row per CDR3 protein. This table holds about 240,000 distinct CDR3 sequences, around 7% found once. Trimming cost V 8 bases and J 3 bases, with 12 bases left between them. The CDR3 loop spans 13 amino acids. Per germline, CDR1 MNHEY and CDR2 SVGEGT. The data derive from a study of T cells after yellow fever vaccination. The material was CD4+ T cells sorted from PBMCs, obtained 15 days after the yellow fever booster vaccination. This TCR derives from a man aged 25-40 years who received the YFV17D yellow fever vaccine. The V call is TRBV6-2 or TRBV6-3, the J call TRBJ2-3, with D unresolved. The CDR3 reads CASGIRETDTQYF. The DNA of the CDR3 is TGTGCCAGCGGGATCCGAGAGACAGATACGCAGTATTTT.